This T cell receptor beta chain was sequenced during a study of blood T cell repertoires in COVID-19. Study-level background: Samples representing acute and convalescent COVID-19 were sourced from the United States, Italy and Spain. In each case, the material was cDNA or gDNA derived from T cells, B-cell-depleted T cells, or PBMCs.

Per the authors' pipeline: Amplification with reference gene primers provided the estimates of nucleated cell counts. Measured with immunoSEQ multiplex PCR; TCRdb has only the in-frame clones, and not every one. V and J calls and clone size are those listed in that table; D and trimming were worked out from the DNA. The repertoire consists of about 180,000 clones, with 80% to 90% occurring once and the leading ten covering 1.5% to 2%. The junction had 12 bases not matched to a gene; V was cut back by 6 bases and J by 4 bases. Germline CDR1 MGHDK, CDR2 SYGVNS. The CDR3 totals 17 residues. J is TRBJ2-1 and V is TRBV25-1, with 10 positions matching TRBD2. What was sequenced was peripheral blood. The clonotype was recovered from a man in his late teens or twenties who had recovered from COVID-19. The CDR3 region is CASRSGRDFNSYNEQFF. In DNA form, the CDR3 reads TGTGCCAGCAGAAGCGGGAGGGACTTCAATAGTTACAATGAGCAGTTCTTC.